A selection of T cell receptor beta chains follows, all from one sample in a study of blood T cell repertoires in COVID-19. The method was immunoSEQ multiplex PCR; TCRdb's version includes in-frame clones alone and lacks a portion of them. The table includes about 190,000 clones, under 80% detected once. The specimen was peripheral blood. The receptors stem from a woman aged 50 to 65 with acute or convalescent COVID-19. CDR3s include the opening cysteine and the closing phenylalanine or tryptophan. A D gene is named only where the DNA matches it firmly. Some rows mark clone size as missing; the rest say once, few, many or name a class of expanded clone.

clone_size	d_call	v_call	j_call	cdr3_nt	cdr3_aa
once	TRBD1	TRBV28	TRBJ1-2	TGTGCCAGCAGTTCCGGACAGGGGAACTATGGCTACACCTTC	CASSSGQGNYGYTF
few	NA	TRBV24-1	TRBJ2-3	TGTGCCACCAGTGACTACAGGGCAGGGTTAGCAGATACGCAGTATTTT	CATSDYRAGLADTQYF
NA	NA	TRBV18	TRBJ1-5	TGTGCCAGCTCACCAGGGAGGGGGAATCAGCCCCAGCATTTT	CASSPGRGNQPQHF
NA	TRBD1	TRBV18	TRBJ1-5	TGTGCCAGCTCACAACAGGGGGTAGTTCAGCCCCAGCATTTT	CASSQQGVVQPQHF
NA	TRBD1	TRBV5-8	TRBJ2-7	TGTGCCAGCAGGGGGACAGGGGACTACGAGCAGTACTTC	CASRGTGDYEQYF
NA	TRBD2	TRBV28	TRBJ2-7	TGTGCCAGCATAAAAGCGGGGATCTCCTACGAGCAGTACTTC	CASIKAGISYEQYF
few	NA	TRBV7-9	TRBJ2-7	TGTGCCAGCAGCTTAGTGGCCCTAGACGAGCAGTACTTC	CASSLVALDEQYF
NA	TRBD1	TRBV5-1	TRBJ1-6	TGCGCCAGCAGCTTGGATGGACAGGGGCGGCTTTTTAATTCACCCCTCCACTTT	CASSLDGQGRLFNSPLHF
NA	TRBD1	TRBV28	TRBJ1-2	TGTGCCAGCAGTTTATCAGGGACAGGTTACTATGGCTACACCTTC	CASSLSGTGYYGYTF
few	NA	TRBV28	TRBJ1-1	TGTGCCAGCAGGGGATCATCGGACAGCACTGAAGCTTTCTTT	CASRGSSDSTEAFF
many	NA	TRBV12-5	TRBJ1-5	TGTGCTAGTGGTTTGGACGGACAGATACGCAATCAGCCCCAGCATTTT	CASGLDGQIRNQPQHF
NA	NA	TRBV30	TRBJ2-7	TGTGCCTGGAGTCCAACAGGGAACGAGCAGTACTTC	CAWSPTGNEQYF
NA	NA	TRBV6-5	TRBJ1-2	TGTGGTACGAGACAGGACTATGGCTACACCTTC	CGTRQDYGYTF
NA	NA	TRBV4-1	TRBJ2-1	TGCGCCAGCAGCCAGGTGACTAGTTCAGCTAGGAATGAGCAGTTCTTC	CASSQVTSSARNEQFF
NA	NA	TRBV28	TRBJ2-7	TGTGCCAGCAGGCAGGGTCGCTACGAGCAGTACTTC	CASRQGRYEQYF
NA	NA	TRBV30	TRBJ2-1	TGTGCCTGGACTCCCGGCTCCTACAATGAGCAGTTCTTC	CAWTPGSYNEQFF
NA	NA	TRBV11-2	TRBJ2-3	TGTGCCAGCAGCTCCGTTGTAGATACGCAGTATTTT	CASSSVVDTQYF
NA	TRBD2	TRBV18	TRBJ2-7	TGTGCCAGCTCACCGGCGGGGGGCTCCTACGAGCAGTACTTC	CASSPAGGSYEQYF
NA	TRBD1	TRBV6-6	TRBJ1-1	TGTGCCAGCAGTTACTCGGCACAGGGGCGGTCTGAAGCTTTCTTT	CASSYSAQGRSEAFF
NA	NA	TRBV7-8	TRBJ1-1	TGTGCCAGCAGCTTATTTAAGAACACTGAAGCTTTCTTT	CASSLFKNTEAFF
NA	TRBD1	TRBV6-5	TRBJ1-5	TGTGCCAGCAGGACAGGGTTCAATCAGCCCCAGCATTTT	CASRTGFNQPQHF
NA	NA	TRBV3-1/TRBV3-2	TRBJ2-5	TGTGCCAGCAGCCCCCCAACGACACTAGCCCTAGAGGAGACCCAGTACTTC	CASSPPTTLALEETQYF
NA	NA	TRBV19	TRBJ2-7	TGTGCCAGTAGTAATGACGGCGCCCGAGGCTACGAGCAGTACTTC	CASSNDGARGYEQYF
few	TRBD1	TRBV28	TRBJ2-7	TGTGCCAGCAGTTCCCGGACAGGTCGGCGGGAGCAGTACTTC	CASSSRTGRREQYF
few	NA	TRBV7-2	TRBJ2-1	TGTGCCAGCAGCGCCTCCCCGGGGAATGAGCAGTTCTTC	CASSASPGNEQFF
NA	NA	TRBV10-3	TRBJ1-2	TGTGCCATCAGTGAGCGCGGTAACTATGGCTACACCTTC	CAISERGNYGYTF
NA	NA	TRBV7-2	TRBJ2-7	TGTGCCAGCAGCTTACGGACAGCCAACGAGCAGTACTTC	CASSLRTANEQYF
NA	TRBD2	TRBV4-3	TRBJ2-3	TGCGCCAGCAGCCAAGAATTCGGTGGTAGCGGGCGAAGCACAGATACGCAGTATTTT	CASSQEFGGSGRSTDTQYF
NA	TRBD1	TRBV5-1	TRBJ1-2	TGCGCCAGCAGCTTGGGTCAGGGGGATGGCTACACCTTC	CASSLGQGDGYTF
medium-sized	TRBD2	TRBV24-1	TRBJ2-5	TGTGCCACCGGATGGGCTAGCGGGAGCGGTGAGACCCAGTACTTC	CATGWASGSGETQYF
NA	TRBD1	TRBV6-1	TRBJ1-5	TGTGCCAGCAGTGAAGCCGGGACAGGGAATCAGCCCCAGCATTTT	CASSEAGTGNQPQHF
NA	NA	TRBV6-6	TRBJ2-7	TGTGCCGCCAAGGGAGCATCCCCCTACGAGCAGTACTTC	CAAKGASPYEQYF
NA	NA	TRBV6-5	TRBJ1-5	TGTGCCAGCAGCGGGTCTTTCAATCAGCCCCAGCATTTT	CASSGSFNQPQHF
NA	NA	TRBV28	TRBJ2-7	TGTGCCAGCAGTTACCTATACGAGCAGTACTTC	CASSYLYEQYF
NA	NA	TRBV5-1	TRBJ1-4	TGCGCCAGCAGCCCGGCCCCCCCCTCAGGGGCGACTAATGAAAAACTGTTTTTT	CASSPAPPSGATNEKLFF